These 12 T cell receptor beta chains came from one sample sequenced in a study of identical twins. TCRdb reanalysed the 5' RACE reads using MiXCR and keeps one entry per CDR3 protein. Among roughly 700,000 distinct CDR3 sequences listed, around 8.6% were seen once. This sample also belongs to another study, concerning yellow fever vaccine responses in identical twins.

Sequenced sample: PBMCs. Receptors originate from a young woman in good health.

There are many counts of this clonotype. The J gene is TRBJ2-2, the V gene TRBV5-1; no clear D gene. The CDR3 is 16 residues long. CDR1 and CDR2 (germline): SGHRS, YFSETQ. V lost 0 bases and J 1 base, leaving 10 bases between the germline ends. The CDR3 region is CASSLVPVLNTGELFF. CDR3 bases: TGCGCCAGCAGCTTGGTTCCGGTTCTGAACACCGGGGAGCTGTTTTTT.

This clonotype was recorded a few times. V gene TRBV10-3 combines with J gene TRBJ2-3; 11 bases are a match to TRBD2. The CDR3 spans 16 residues. The junction had 2 bases not matched to a gene; V was cut back by 1 base and J by 2 bases. Per the germline V gene, CDR1 is ENHRY and CDR2 is SYGVKD. The CDR3 DNA reads as TGTGCCATCAGTGAGTTACTAGCGGGAGACACAGATACGCAGTATTTT. Residues: CAISELLAGDTDTQYF.

In regard to this clonotype: A much larger clonotype is one base distant, so this may be a read error. This chain uses TRBV11-2 with TRBJ2-1, with D perhaps matching TRBD1 (6 bases). CDR1 and CDR2 from the germline V gene are SGHAT and FQNNGV. This CDR3 has 18 amino acids. CDR3 in amino acids: CASSSYRPQGDQGGELFF. DNA of the CDR3: TGTGCCAGCAGCTCCTACCGACCACAGGGTGATCAAGGAGGTGAGCTGTTCTTC.

The chain is built from TRBV20-1 and TRBJ1-2, with D uncertain. Germline V gene lookup returns CDR1 DFQATT and CDR2 SNEGSKA (reference sequence). Deletions cut 3 bases from V and 5 bases from J, with 10 bases between. This CDR3 has 12 amino acids. The CDR3 reads CSASDGMYGYTF. In DNA, the CDR3 is TGCAGTGCTAGCGATGGGATGTATGGCTACACCTTC.

The chain recombines TRBV12-3 or TRBV12-4 with TRBJ2-1, with TRBD2 matching 15 bases. This CDR3 has 19 amino acids. Trimming at V came to 2 bases and at J to 6 bases, leaving 11 bases not matched to a gene. CDR3 in DNA: TGTGCCAGCAGTTTAACGTGGACTAGCGGGAGGGCCTCAATCAATGAGCAGTTCTTC. Translated: CASSLTWTSGRASINEQFF.

This clonotype showed up many times. The J gene is TRBJ1-2, the V gene TRBV5-1, with D hard to call. This CDR3 has 14 residues. CDR1 is SGHRS and CDR2 is YFSETQ in the germline V gene. V dropped 6 bases and J dropped 8 bases, with 20 bases sitting between them. The CDR3 protein is CASNPAGPPSGYTF. CDR3 DNA sequence: TGCGCCAGCAACCCTGCCGGGCCTCCTTCGGGCTACACCTTC.

This clonotype was seen a handful of times. The chain joins TRBV20-1 to TRBJ2-1; D possibly corresponds to TRBD2 (6 bases). The V gene lost 3 bases and the J gene lost 0 bases, with 15 bases spanning the gap. CDR1 DFQATT and CDR2 SNEGSKA come from the germline V gene (reference sequence). This CDR3 region has 16 residues. This CDR3 is CSASPLAPSSYNEQFF. The DNA for the CDR3 is TGCAGTGCTAGCCCCCTAGCGCCCAGCTCCTACAATGAGCAGTTCTTC.

Only a few counts were recorded for this clonotype. This sequence joins TRBV10-3 and TRBJ2-7; TRBD1 or TRBD2 may be the D gene (5 bases each). The CDR3 loop spans 12 amino acids. The V gene lost 10 bases and the J gene lost 2 bases, with 12 bases spanning the gap. From germline, CDR1 is ENHRY and CDR2 SYGVKD. The CDR3 sequence: CATRGDTYEQYF. The DNA of the CDR3 is TGTGCCACCCGGGGCGATACCTACGAGCAGTACTTC.

CDR3 loop: CASSPGGAKNEQYF. CDR3 bases: TGTGCCAGCAGTCCCGGGGGGGCTAAGAACGAGCAGTACTTC. V gene TRBV27 combines with J gene TRBJ2-7, with TRBD2 identical over 8 bases. There are 14 residues in the CDR3. V shed 5 bases, J shed 5 bases, and the junction held 8 bases outside the gene matches. Germline V lookup: CDR1 MNHEY, CDR2 SMNVEV (reference sequence).

This clonotype came up a few times. The rearrangement uses TRBV29-1 and TRBJ1-1; D is ambiguous. Trimming shortened V by 5 bases and J by 3 bases, and 10 bases separated the two germline ends. The CDR3 contains 12 residues. Germline CDR1 is SQVTM and CDR2 is ANQGSEA. The CDR3 reads CSVFGSYTEAFF. In nucleotides, the CDR3 is TGCAGCGTTTTTGGGAGCTACACTGAAGCTTTCTTT.

This clonotype was found a few times. V usage is TRBV5-1 and J usage is TRBJ1-6, with unresolved D. Germline CDR1 and CDR2: SGHRS and YFSETQ. This CDR3 is built from 13 residues. V was trimmed by 5 bases and J by 4 bases, leaving 7 bases between them. The CDR3 loop reads CASRSGYNSPLHF. CDR3 sequence (DNA): TGCGCCAGCAGGTCGGGATATAATTCACCCCTCCACTTT.

The chain carries TRBV4-3 and TRBJ2-2, with TRBD2 matching 9 bases. CDR1 is LGHNA, CDR2 YSLEER, per germline. The CDR3 length is 18 residues. Losses at the gene ends were 4 bases for V and 7 bases for J; bases not matched to a gene: 16. The CDR3 protein is CASSPGPLAGRGDGELFF. CDR3 coding DNA: TGCGCCAGCAGCCCCGGCCCCCTAGCGGGACGAGGGGACGGGGAGCTGTTTTTT.